This T cell receptor (beta chain) was retrieved from a study of Graves' ophthalmopathy and Graves' hyperthyroidism. Study-level background: At initial diagnosis, peripheral blood was obtained, and this preceded any treatment.

Details on this clonotype: A read error may explain this, as a much larger clone is one base away.

TCR beta CDR3 regions were amplified from RNA transcripts. The first-round RT-PCR employed HTBI primers together with the Qiagen OneStep RT-PCR kit. A multiplex PCR was then performed as the second round. TCRdb called the multiplex PCR reads again in MiXCR, with one record for every CDR3 protein. The table shows 300,000 to 400,000 distinct CDR3 sequences, with around a sixth occurring only once. V lost 4 bases to trimming and J lost 8 bases, with 20 bases between them. The CDR3 covers 15 residues. CDR1 and CDR2 from the germline V gene are LNHNV and YYDKDF (reference sequence). This TCR came from an adult man with Graves' ophthalmopathy. The sequenced sample consisted of peripheral blood. The rearrangement links TRBV15 to TRBJ1-1; weak D call: TRBD1 (6 bases). This chain's CDR3 is CATSTRRLGGSEAFF. As DNA, the CDR3 is TGTGCCACCAGCACCCGAAGGTTGGGGGGCTCGGAAGCTTTCTTT.